The 26 T cell receptor beta chains given below trace back to one sample, sequenced in a study of blood T cell repertoires in COVID-19. TCRdb keeps only in-frame clones here, not all; method: immunoSEQ multiplex PCR. The sample includes fewer than 30,000 clones, around 85% of them seen just once. Specimen: peripheral blood. All receptors come from a woman aged 55-69 years with acute or convalescent COVID-19.

The rearrangement uses TRBV5-1 and TRBJ2-2; D ambiguous. The CDR3 has 15 amino acids. Germline V gene lookup returns CDR1 SGHRS and CDR2 YFSETQ. The V end lost 6 bases, the J end lost 3 bases, and 15 bases lay between the germline ends. The CDR3 DNA reads TGCGCCAGCAACTTTCTCGCAGGTCACACCGGGGAGCTGTTTTTT. Protein sequence: CASNFLAGHTGELFF.

This clone showed up just a few times. This chain uses TRBV4-1 with TRBJ1-6; D is possibly TRBD1 (6 bases). Deletions cut 4 bases from V and 1 base from J, with 11 bases between. CDR1 and CDR2 (germline): MGHRA, YSYEKL. CDR3 length: 16 residues. CDR3: CASSLLRGSYNSPLHF. The CDR3 DNA is TGCGCCAGCAGCCTTCTCAGGGGTTCCTATAATTCACCCCTCCACTTT.

The V and J genes are TRBV28 and TRBJ2-7; D unresolved. This CDR3 comprises 12 residues. V dropped 7 bases and J dropped 2 bases, with 9 bases sitting between them. Germline loops: CDR1 MDHEN, CDR2 SYDVKM. The DNA of the CDR3 is TGTGCCAGCAAAACCGGTCCCTACGAGCAGTACTTC. Its translation: CASKTGPYEQYF.

Here the CDR3 reads CASSSGPTGGRGGGYTF. As DNA, the CDR3 is TGTGCCAGCAGCTCAGGGCCCACAGGGGGCAGAGGAGGAGGCTACACCTTC. The chain joins TRBV7-8 to TRBJ1-2; 9 positions agree with TRBD1. V was pared by 4 bases and J by 8 bases, with 17 bases of the junction left unmatched. This CDR3 is 17 amino acids long. Germline V gene data show CDR1 as SGHVS and CDR2 as FQNEAQ.

The V and J genes are TRBV19 and TRBJ2-4; no clear D. From germline, CDR1 is LNHDA and CDR2 SQIVND (reference sequence). The CDR3 has 13 residues. V was shortened by 6 bases and J by 0 bases, with 6 bases between the two germline ends. The CDR3 bases are TGTGCCAGTAGAAGAGGAGCCAAAAACATTCAGTACTTC. Amino acid sequence: CASRRGAKNIQYF.

The gene calls are TRBV7-3 and TRBJ2-3, with TRBD1 identical over 11 bases. Per germline, CDR1 SGHTA and CDR2 FQGTGA. This CDR3 is built from 14 residues. V dropped 6 bases and J dropped 5; count of bases not matched to a gene: 4. CDR3 coding DNA: TGTGCCAGCAGTCCCGGGACAGGGGGAGATACGCAGTATTTT. As protein: CASSPGTGGDTQYF.

The DNA of the CDR3 is TGTGCCAGCAAACAGGGGGCACTCTCTGGAAACACCATATATTTT. This codes for CASKQGALSGNTIYF. The J gene is TRBJ1-3, the V gene TRBV7-9; TRBD1 aligns across 9 bases. Germline assignment: CDR1 SEHNR and CDR2 FQNEAQ (reference sequence). J gave up 0 bases and V 7 bases, and 4 bases lay outside the gene matches. The CDR3 has 15 amino acids.

This clone was counted once. The genes are TRBV5-1 and TRBJ1-1; D possibly corresponds to TRBD1 (6 bases). Trimming pared 4 bases from V and 6 bases from J, leaving 19 bases between. The CDR3 runs to 15 residues. Germline CDR1 reads SGHRS; CDR2 reads YFSETQ. This CDR3 is CASSQGQTLYAEAFF. CDR3 DNA sequence: TGCGCCAGCAGCCAAGGACAGACTTTGTACGCTGAAGCTTTCTTT.

The J gene is TRBJ2-2, the V gene TRBV6-6; D not certain. From germline, CDR1 is MNHNY and CDR2 SVGAGI (reference sequence). The CDR3 has 14 amino acids. V was clipped by 6 bases and J by 1 base, with 9 bases between them. CDR3 sequence (DNA): TGTGCCAGCAGGTCGACTGGGAACACCGGGGAGCTGTTTTTT. Translated, it gives CASRSTGNTGELFF.

The V call is TRBV12-5, the J call TRBJ1-5, with D maybe TRBD1 (5 bases). Trimming took 3 bases from V and 0 from J, leaving 12 bases between them. In germline, CDR1 is LGHNT, CDR2 FRNRAP. The CDR3 contains 16 residues. The CDR3 spells CASGFRVGNSNQPQHF. CDR3 bases: TGTGCTAGTGGTTTCAGGGTGGGGAATAGCAATCAGCCCCAGCATTTT.

This clone was seen only once. The chain has TRBV24-1 and TRBJ1-1; 8 nucleotides align to TRBD1. J lost 11 bases, V lost 2 bases, and 9 bases had no gene match. The CDR3 contains 14 residues. Germline CDR1 and CDR2: KGHDR and SFDVKD. The CDR3 spells CATSDWGTGSGAFF. Here the CDR3 DNA reads TGTGCCACCAGTGATTGGGGGACAGGCTCGGGGGCTTTCTTT.

Many counts were recorded for this clone. The chain is built from TRBV30 and TRBJ2-7; D might be TRBD1 (6 bases). Germline loops: CDR1 GTSNPN, CDR2 SVGIG (reference sequence). The CDR3 has 14 amino acids. V was pared by 2 bases and J by 6 bases, with 17 bases between. The CDR3 protein is CAWSRGRLFGEQYF. CDR3 coding DNA: TGTGCCTGGAGTAGGGGGAGATTGTTCGGCGAGCAGTACTTC.

The rearrangement joins TRBV2 to TRBJ1-5; the D gene is possibly TRBD1 (6 bases). The CDR3 is 13 residues long. Deletions cut 6 bases from V and 2 bases from J, with 8 bases between. Looked up from germline, CDR1 is SNHLY and CDR2 is FYNNEI. In DNA form, the CDR3 reads TGTGCCAGCAGGTGGACAGGCAATCAGCCCCAGCATTTT. This sequence encodes CASRWTGNQPQHF. Combining the CDR3 with reference TRBV2 and TRBJ1-5 gives the whole variable domain EPEVTQTPSHQVTQMGQEVILRCVPISNHLYFYWYRQILGQKVEFLVSFYNNEISEKSEIFDDQFSVERPDGSNFTLKIRSTKLEDSAMYFCASRWTGNQPQHFGDGTRLSIL.

The chain links TRBV30 to TRBJ2-1; TRBD2 is a possible D gene (7 bases). Trimming removed 1 base from V and 0 bases from J, with 13 bases in between. The CDR3 runs 16 residues. Per germline, CDR1 GTSNPN and CDR2 SVGIG (reference sequence). CDR3 coding DNA: TGTGCCTGGAGTGGGGGAGGGGGGAGCTCCTACAATGAGCAGTTCTTC. As protein: CAWSGGGGSSYNEQFF.

This chain connects TRBV4-1 to TRBJ2-2; 10 bases align to TRBD1. The CDR3 spans 15 residues. The trim removed 3 bases at V and 7 bases at J, leaving 5 bases unmatched. Germline V gene data show CDR1 as MGHRA and CDR2 as YSYEKL. The CDR3: CASSQTGGIGGELFF. As DNA, the CDR3 is TGCGCCAGCAGCCAGACAGGGGGCATCGGCGGGGAGCTGTTTTTT.

The chain couples TRBV19 to TRBJ2-3; 7 positions agree with TRBD2. The CDR3 spans 15 residues. V shed 2 bases, J shed 1 base, and the junction held 3 bases outside the gene matches. The germline V gene has CDR1 LNHDA and CDR2 SQIVND (reference sequence). In DNA, the CDR3 is TGTGCCAGTAGTATATACCTAGCGGGCACAGATACGCAGTATTTT. It encodes CASSIYLAGTDTQYF. Using reference TRBV19 and TRBJ2-3 for the parts outside the CDR3, the full variable domain is DGGITQSPKYLFRKEGQNVTLSCEQNLNHDAMYWYRQDPGQGLRLIYYSQIVNDFQKGDIAEGYSVSREKKESFPLTVTSAQKNPTAFYLCASSIYLAGTDTQYFGPGTRLTVL.

J is TRBJ2-3 and V is TRBV6-2 or TRBV6-3; TRBD2 matches at 9 bases. CDR3 size: 15 residues. Germline V gene sequence: CDR1 MNHEY, CDR2 SVGEGT. The J segment lost 5 bases and the V segment lost 1 base, leaving 4 bases of the junction unmatched. The chain's CDR3 is CASSYLRGGIDTQYF. The DNA for the CDR3 is TGTGCCAGCAGTTACTTGCGGGGGGGTATAGATACGCAGTATTTT.

The genes are TRBV19 and TRBJ2-7; D may be TRBD1 (6 bases). Between the trimmed V and J ends, which lost 1 base and 3 bases, there was a span of 16 bases. Germline assignment: CDR1 LNHDA and CDR2 SQIVND (reference sequence). This CDR3 region has 16 residues. The CDR3 sequence is CASSIGPLDRIYEQYF. The CDR3 DNA is TGTGCCAGTAGTATAGGTCCCCTGGACAGAATCTACGAGCAGTACTTC.

CDR3 nucleotide sequence: TGTGCCAGCAGCCGGACAGAATTTTTAGGACTGTTTTTT. The encoded protein is CASSRTEFLGLFF. This chain joins TRBV28 and TRBJ1-4; D perhaps matches TRBD1 (6 bases). CDR3 size: 13 residues. Germline-derived CDR1 and CDR2 are MDHEN and SYDVKM. V shed 6 bases and J shed 13 bases, with 18 bases lying between them.

The CDR3 DNA follows: TGTGCCAGCAGCCAGCAGGGGGCTGGCAATCAGCCCCAGCATTTT. Amino acids: CASSQQGAGNQPQHF. V is TRBV4-2 and J is TRBJ1-5; TRBD1 matches 8 bases. After removal of 3 bases from V and 2 bases from J, the junction contained 3 bases not matched to a gene. Per the germline V gene, CDR1 is LGHNA and CDR2 is YNFKEQ. This CDR3 spans 15 amino acids.

This sequence joins TRBV5-6 and TRBJ2-5, with 12 bases lining up with TRBD2. The CDR3 runs 15 residues. J gave up 4 bases and V 2 bases, and 3 bases lay outside the gene matches. CDR1 is SGHDT and CDR2 is YYEEEE in the germline V gene. The CDR3 is CASSFPSGGAETQYF. In DNA form, the CDR3 reads TGTGCCAGCAGCTTCCCTAGCGGGGGGGCAGAGACCCAGTACTTC.

The chain carries TRBV6-1 and TRBJ2-1; TRBD2 matches at 8 bases. The CDR3 has 15 amino acids. Germline V CDR1 and CDR2: MNHNS, SASEGT. The J segment lost 0 bases and the V segment lost 2 bases, leaving 0 bases of the junction unmatched. The CDR3 DNA reads as TGTGCCAGCAGTGAACTAGCGGGCTCCTACAATGAGCAGTTCTTC. Translating it yields CASSELAGSYNEQFF.

The V gene is TRBV3-1 (or the pseudogene TRBV3-2), the J gene TRBJ1-1; D ambiguous. The CDR3 spans 12 residues. V was cut by 4 bases and J by 11 bases, with 14 bases left in between. Germline values: CDR1 LGHDT, CDR2 YNNKEL (reference sequence). The CDR3 region has the DNA TGTGCCAGCAGCCCTCTGGGCCGAGGGGCTTTCTTT. It specifies CASSPLGRGAFF.

The chain has TRBV12-2 and TRBJ1-5; the table's D call of TRBD1 was not tested on the DNA. TRBV12-2 is reported as a pseudogene. The CDR3 contains 17 residues. The CDR3 protein is CASRLGTGVPCNQPQHF. The CDR3 DNA is TGTGCAAGTCGCTTAGGGACAGGGGTACCATGCAATCAGCCCCAGCATTTT.

The gene calls are TRBV5-6 and TRBJ1-2; no firm D call. Germline values: CDR1 SGHDT, CDR2 YYEEEE. The V end was cut by 2 bases, the J end by 4 bases, with 12 bases between. The CDR3 is 14 residues long. The CDR3 DNA is TGTGCCAGCAGCTTAAAGCGTCGTTTCTATGGCTACACCTTC. Translating gives CASSLKRRFYGYTF. Drawing the rest from reference TRBV5-6 and TRBJ1-2, the complete variable domain is DAGVTQSPTHLIKTRGQQVTLRCSPKSGHDTVSWYQQALGQGPQFIFQYYEEEERQRGNFPDRFSGHQFPNYSSELNVNALLLGDSALYLCASSLKRRFYGYTFGSGTRLTVV.

This clone was observed a handful of times. This chain joins TRBV7-2 and TRBJ1-6, with 8 bases matching TRBD1. Unmatched junction bases numbered 4, after V lost 1 base and J lost 5 bases. The CDR3 covers 16 residues. Germline V lookup: CDR1 SGHTA, CDR2 FQGNSA. The CDR3 DNA reads as TGTGCCAGCAGCTTAGTGGGACAGGTGAATAATTCACCCCTCCACTTT. The encoded protein is CASSLVGQVNNSPLHF.